The table lists the clone carrying this TCR beta chain with a few counts. The CDR3 spans 17 residues. Germline V CDR1 and CDR2: LGHNA, YNFKEQ. Trimming left V 0 bases short and J 6 bases short, with 17 bases between. TCRdb used MiXCR to reprocess the RT-PCR reads, holding one entry per CDR3 protein. The sample lists roughly 700,000 distinct CDR3 sequences, about 15% occurring once. This sample stems from a study of response to subunit inactivated influenza vaccine. The sequence derives from a man aged 45-60 years who received an inactivated influenza vaccine. The V and J genes are TRBV4-2 and TRBJ2-2; TRBD1 might be the D (6 bases). The starting material was PBMCs from blood, obtained about 14 days before vaccination. The CDR3 DNA reads TGTGCCAGCAGCCAAGAAGGAATGGCAGGGGCGGCCGGGGAGCTGTTTTTT. The encoded protein is CASSQEGMAGAAGELFF.